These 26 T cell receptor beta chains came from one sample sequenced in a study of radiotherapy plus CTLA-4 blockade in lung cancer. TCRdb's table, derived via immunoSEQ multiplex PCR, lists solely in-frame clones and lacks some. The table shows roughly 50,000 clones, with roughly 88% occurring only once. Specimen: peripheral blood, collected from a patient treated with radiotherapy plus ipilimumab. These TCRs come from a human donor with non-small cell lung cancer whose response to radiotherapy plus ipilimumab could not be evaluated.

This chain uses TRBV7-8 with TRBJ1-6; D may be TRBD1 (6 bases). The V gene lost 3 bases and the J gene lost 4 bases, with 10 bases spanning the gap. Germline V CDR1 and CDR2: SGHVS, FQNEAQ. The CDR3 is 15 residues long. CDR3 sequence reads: CASSFTGLYNSPLHF. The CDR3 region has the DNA TGTGCCAGCAGCTTTACAGGGCTGTATAATTCACCCCTCCACTTT.

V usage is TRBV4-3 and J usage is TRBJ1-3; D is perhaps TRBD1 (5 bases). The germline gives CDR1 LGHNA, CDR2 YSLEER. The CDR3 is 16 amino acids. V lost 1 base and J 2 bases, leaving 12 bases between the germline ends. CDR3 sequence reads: CASSQGIRGAGNTIYF. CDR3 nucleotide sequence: TGCGCCAGCAGCCAAGGAATTCGGGGGGCTGGAAACACCATATATTTT.

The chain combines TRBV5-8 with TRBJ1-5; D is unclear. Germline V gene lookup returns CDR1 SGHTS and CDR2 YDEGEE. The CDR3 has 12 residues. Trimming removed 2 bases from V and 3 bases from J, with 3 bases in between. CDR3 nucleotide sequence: TGTGCCAGCAGCTTCTCCAATCAGCCCCAGCATTTT. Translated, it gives CASSFSNQPQHF.

The CDR3 DNA reads as TGCGCCAGCTCCTCGGGACTAGCGGGAGCGCGTGAGCAGTTCTTC. Translating gives CASSSGLAGAREQFF. The chain is built from TRBV4-3 and TRBJ2-1; TRBD2 aligns across 14 bases. Looked up from germline, CDR1 is LGHNA and CDR2 is YSLEER. With 8 bases clipped from V and 9 bases from J, the junction kept 9 bases outside the gene matches. The CDR3 totals 15 residues.

CDR3 sequence (DNA): TGTGCCAGCAGCCCTCCGACAGGGAGCGGAAAGCGCTACAATGAGCAGTTCTTC. Its protein product is CASSPPTGSGKRYNEQFF. The chain uses TRBV7-9 and TRBJ2-1; TRBD1 agrees at 7 bases. Germline V gene lookup returns CDR1 SEHNR and CDR2 FQNEAQ (reference sequence). The CDR3 extends over 18 amino acids. The J segment lost 3 bases and the V segment lost 5 bases, leaving 16 bases of the junction unmatched.

CDR3 sequence: CSVVWPSGGHEQFF. The CDR3 DNA sequence: TGCAGCGTTGTGTGGCCTAGCGGGGGGCATGAGCAGTTCTTC. This chain connects TRBV29-1 to TRBJ2-1; 11 nucleotides match TRBD2. The CDR3 is 14 amino acids. V was clipped by 4 bases and J by 8 bases; unmatched bases: 7. Germline-derived CDR1 and CDR2 are SQVTM and ANQGSEA.

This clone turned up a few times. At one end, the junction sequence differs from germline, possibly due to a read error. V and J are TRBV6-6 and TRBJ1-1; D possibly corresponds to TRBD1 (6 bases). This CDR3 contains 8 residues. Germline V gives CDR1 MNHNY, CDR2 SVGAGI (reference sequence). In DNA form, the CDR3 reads TGTGCCAGCAGGGGGGGGGCCTTT. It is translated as CASRGGAF.

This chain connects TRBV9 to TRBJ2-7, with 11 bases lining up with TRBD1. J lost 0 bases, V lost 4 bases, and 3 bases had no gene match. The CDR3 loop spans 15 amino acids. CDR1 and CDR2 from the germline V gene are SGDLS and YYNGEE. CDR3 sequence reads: CASSPGQGASYEQYF. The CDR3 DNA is TGTGCCAGCAGCCCCGGACAGGGGGCCTCCTACGAGCAGTACTTC.

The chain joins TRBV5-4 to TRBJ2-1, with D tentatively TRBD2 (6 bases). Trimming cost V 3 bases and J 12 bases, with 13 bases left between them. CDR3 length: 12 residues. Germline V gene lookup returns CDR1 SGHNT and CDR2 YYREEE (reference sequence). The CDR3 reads CASSSPRRGQFF. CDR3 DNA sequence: TGTGCCAGCAGCTCCCCAAGGAGGGGGCAGTTCTTC.

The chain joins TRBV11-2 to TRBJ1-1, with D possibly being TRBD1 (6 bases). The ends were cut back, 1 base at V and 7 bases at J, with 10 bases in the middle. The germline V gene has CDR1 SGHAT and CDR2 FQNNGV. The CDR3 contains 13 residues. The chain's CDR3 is CASSLGTEFEAFF. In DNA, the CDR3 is TGTGCCAGCAGCTTAGGGACAGAATTTGAAGCTTTCTTT.

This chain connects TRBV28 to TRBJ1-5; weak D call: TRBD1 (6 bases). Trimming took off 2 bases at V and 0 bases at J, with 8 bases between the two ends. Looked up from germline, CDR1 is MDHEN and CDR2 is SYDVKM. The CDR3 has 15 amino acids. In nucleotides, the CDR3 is TGTGCCAGCAGTTTAGGACAGCTTAGCAATCAGCCCCAGCATTTT. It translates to CASSLGQLSNQPQHF.

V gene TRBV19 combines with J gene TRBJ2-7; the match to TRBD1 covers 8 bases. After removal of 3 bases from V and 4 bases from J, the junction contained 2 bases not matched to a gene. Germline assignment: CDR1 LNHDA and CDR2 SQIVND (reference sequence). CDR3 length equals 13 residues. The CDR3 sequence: CASSIQGAYEQYF. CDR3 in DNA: TGTGCCAGTAGTATCCAGGGGGCTTACGAGCAGTACTTC. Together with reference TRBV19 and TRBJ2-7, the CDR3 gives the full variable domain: DGGITQSPKYLFRKEGQNVTLSCEQNLNHDAMYWYRQDPGQGLRLIYYSQIVNDFQKGDIAEGYSVSREKKESFPLTVTSAQKNPTAFYLCASSIQGAYEQYFGPGTRLTVT.

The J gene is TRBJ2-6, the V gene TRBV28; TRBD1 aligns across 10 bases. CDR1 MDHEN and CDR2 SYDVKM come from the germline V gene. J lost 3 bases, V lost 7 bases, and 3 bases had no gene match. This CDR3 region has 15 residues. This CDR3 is CASTTGGGGANVLTF. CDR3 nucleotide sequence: TGTGCCAGCACGACAGGGGGCGGTGGGGCCAACGTCCTGACTTTC.

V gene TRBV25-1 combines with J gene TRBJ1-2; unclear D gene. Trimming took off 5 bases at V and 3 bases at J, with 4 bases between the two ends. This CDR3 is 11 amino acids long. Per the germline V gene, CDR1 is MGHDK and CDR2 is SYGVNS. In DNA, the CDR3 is TGTGCCAGCAGTCGGGACTATGGCTACACCTTC. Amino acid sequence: CASSRDYGYTF.

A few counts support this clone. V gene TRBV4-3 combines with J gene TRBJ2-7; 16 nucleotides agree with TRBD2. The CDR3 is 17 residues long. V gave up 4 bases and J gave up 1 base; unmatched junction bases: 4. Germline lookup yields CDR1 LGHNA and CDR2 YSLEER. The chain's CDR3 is CASSLGLAGGGSYEQYF. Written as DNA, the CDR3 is TGCGCCAGCAGCCTGGGACTAGCGGGAGGGGGATCCTACGAGCAGTACTTC.

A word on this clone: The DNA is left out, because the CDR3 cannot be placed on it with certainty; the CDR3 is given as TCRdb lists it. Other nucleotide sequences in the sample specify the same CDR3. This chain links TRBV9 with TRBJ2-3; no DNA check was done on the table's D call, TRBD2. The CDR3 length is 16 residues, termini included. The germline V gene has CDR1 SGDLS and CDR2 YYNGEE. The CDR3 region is CASSVGRGTWGDTQYF.

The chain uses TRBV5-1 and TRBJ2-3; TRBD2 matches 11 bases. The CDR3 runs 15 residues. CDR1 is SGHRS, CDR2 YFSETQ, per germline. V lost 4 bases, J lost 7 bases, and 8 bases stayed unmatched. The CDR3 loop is CASSPISGGANTQYF. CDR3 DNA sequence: TGCGCCAGCAGCCCGATTAGCGGGGGGGCCAATACGCAGTATTTT.

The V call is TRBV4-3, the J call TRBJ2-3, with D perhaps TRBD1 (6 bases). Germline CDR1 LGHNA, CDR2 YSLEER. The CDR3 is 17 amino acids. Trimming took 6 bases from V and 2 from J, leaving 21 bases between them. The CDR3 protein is CASSPGHDRTYTDTQYF. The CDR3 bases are TGCGCCAGCAGTCCCGGACATGACAGGACATACACAGATACGCAGTATTTT.

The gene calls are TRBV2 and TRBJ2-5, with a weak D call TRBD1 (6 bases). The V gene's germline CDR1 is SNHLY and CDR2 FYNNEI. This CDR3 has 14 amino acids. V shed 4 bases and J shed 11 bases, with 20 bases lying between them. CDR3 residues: CASSAGPGVGEQYF. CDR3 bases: TGTGCCAGCAGTGCAGGGCCAGGGGTTGGAGAGCAGTACTTC.

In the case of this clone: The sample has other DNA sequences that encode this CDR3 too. The CDR3 is CASSSPPGQGPHEQYF. The CDR3 coding sequence is TGTGCCAGCAGTTCCCCACCGGGACAGGGACCCCACGAGCAGTACTTC. The V call is TRBV6-6, the J call TRBJ2-7; TRBD1 matches 9 bases. CDR1 MNHNY and CDR2 SVGAGI come from the germline V gene (reference sequence). There are 16 residues in the CDR3. V lost 4 bases and J lost 5; bases outside the gene matches: 12.

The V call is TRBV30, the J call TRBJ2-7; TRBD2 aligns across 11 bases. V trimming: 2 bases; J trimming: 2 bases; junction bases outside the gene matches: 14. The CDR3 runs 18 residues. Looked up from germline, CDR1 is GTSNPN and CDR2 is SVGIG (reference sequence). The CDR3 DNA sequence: TGTGCCTGGAGTCGACCGGCCGGGACTAGCGGCTTCCCCTACGAGCAGTACTTC. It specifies CAWSRPAGTSGFPYEQYF.

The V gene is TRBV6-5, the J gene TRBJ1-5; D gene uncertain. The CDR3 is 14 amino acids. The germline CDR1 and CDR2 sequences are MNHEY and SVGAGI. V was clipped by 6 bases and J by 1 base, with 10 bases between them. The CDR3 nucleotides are TGTGCCAGCAGCAATACTATGAGCAATCAGCCCCAGCATTTT. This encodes CASSNTMSNQPQHF.

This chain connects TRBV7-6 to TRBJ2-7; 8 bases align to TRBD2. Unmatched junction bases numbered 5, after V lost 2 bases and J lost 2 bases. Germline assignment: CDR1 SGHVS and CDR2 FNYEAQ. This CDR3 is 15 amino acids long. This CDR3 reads CASSLSLAGAYEQYF. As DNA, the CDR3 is TGTGCCAGCAGCTTAAGTCTAGCGGGCGCCTACGAGCAGTACTTC.

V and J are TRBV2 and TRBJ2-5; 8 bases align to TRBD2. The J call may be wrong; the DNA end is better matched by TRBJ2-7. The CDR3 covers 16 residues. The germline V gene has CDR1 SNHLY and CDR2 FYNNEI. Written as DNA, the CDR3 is TGTGCCAGCAGTCCCGGGACTAGTTGGGCCCCCTACGAGCAGTACTTC. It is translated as CASSPGTSWAPYEQYF.

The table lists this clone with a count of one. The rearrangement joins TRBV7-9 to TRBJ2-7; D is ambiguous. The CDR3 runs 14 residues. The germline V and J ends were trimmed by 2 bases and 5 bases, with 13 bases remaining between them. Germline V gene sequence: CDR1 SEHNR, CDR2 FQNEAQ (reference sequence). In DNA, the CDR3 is TGTGCCAGCAGCTTACAGGCCTCGGCCAACGAGCAGTACTTC. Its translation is CASSLQASANEQYF.

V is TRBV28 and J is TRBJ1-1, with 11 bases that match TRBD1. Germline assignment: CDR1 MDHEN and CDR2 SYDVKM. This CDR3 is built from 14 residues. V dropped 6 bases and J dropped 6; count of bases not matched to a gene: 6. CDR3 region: CASRDGQGAAEAFF. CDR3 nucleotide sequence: TGTGCCAGCAGAGATGGACAGGGGGCTGCTGAAGCTTTCTTT.